The clone carrying this TCR beta chain was seen a few times. Reverse transcription of all isolated RNA meant that expressed TCRB transcripts were sequenced. Sequencing used immunoSEQ multiplex PCR; TCRdb keeps in-frame clones, though not all of them. This sample yields roughly 150,000 clones, of which over 7.5% are seen a single time; about 2.1% belongs to the top ten. This specimen comes from a study of beta chain features in type 1 diabetes. In the study overall: All of the samples together had around 110,000,000 sorted cells examined.

This receptor was obtained from a woman aged 18-30 years in good health. The material sequenced was central memory CD4+ T cells from blood.

For the CDR3, the DNA is TGTGCCTGGAGTAGTGGACTAGCGGGTCGAGTAGATACGCAGTATTTT. It is translated as CAWSSGLAGRVDTQYF. The chain combines TRBV30 with TRBJ2-3; 11 bases fit TRBD2. V dropped 2 bases and J dropped 5; count of bases not matched to a gene: 9. Germline V gene data show CDR1 as GTSNPN and CDR2 as SVGIG (reference sequence). CDR3 length: 16 amino acids.